These 23 T cell receptor beta chains share one sample of origin, sequenced in a study of control samples from healthy donors and cancer patients. The repertoire was sequenced with immunoSEQ multiplex PCR; TCRdb's copy has only in-frame clones and lacks some. The sample yields tens of thousands of clones, 85% to 90% seen once. The sequencing input was PBMCs. These receptors were obtained from a woman aged 50 to 60 with colorectal cancer.

This chain joins TRBV30 and TRBJ2-2, with D possibly matching TRBD1 (6 bases). The CDR3 is 15 amino acids. Trimming pared 1 base from V and 1 base from J, leaving 10 bases between. Germline CDR1 is GTSNPN and CDR2 is SVGIG (reference sequence). The CDR3 sequence is CAWSADRMNTGELFF. CDR3 in DNA: TGTGCCTGGAGTGCCGACAGGATGAACACCGGGGAGCTGTTTTTT.

This chain links TRBV5-1 with TRBJ2-2; D perhaps matches TRBD1 (6 bases). V lost 0 bases and J 6 bases, leaving 9 bases between the germline ends. Germline-derived CDR1 and CDR2 are SGHRS and YFSETQ. This CDR3 is 14 amino acids long. The CDR3 DNA reads TGCGCCAGCAGCTTGGCAGGGGTAGCCGGGGAGCTGTTTTTT. Encoded protein: CASSLAGVAGELFF. The whole variable domain, filled in from reference TRBV5-1 and TRBJ2-2, reads KAGVTQTPRYLIKTRGQQVTLSCSPISGHRSVSWYQQTPGQGLQFLFEYFSETQRNKGNFPGRFSGRQFSNSRSEMNVSTLELGDSALYLCASSLAGVAGELFFGEGSRLTVL.

The V and J genes are TRBV10-1 and TRBJ1-4; D gene uncertain. V dropped 3 bases and J dropped 2 bases, with 7 bases sitting between them. Per the germline V gene, CDR1 is WNHNN and CDR2 is SYGVQD (reference sequence). This CDR3 spans 14 amino acids. CDR3 loop: CASSEGGTNEKLFF. In DNA, the CDR3 is TGCGCCAGCAGTGAAGGAGGGACTAATGAAAAACTGTTTTTT.

This chain links TRBV7-6 with TRBJ1-2; D is possibly TRBD1 (6 bases). The CDR3 covers 15 residues. V was shortened by 1 base and J by 2 bases, with 11 bases between the two germline ends. Germline CDR1 reads SGHVS; CDR2 reads FNYEAQ. The CDR3 nucleotides are TGTGCCAGCAGCTTAGGAACAGGGTTGAACTATGGCTACACCTTC. It yields the protein CASSLGTGLNYGYTF.

The V call is TRBV11-3, the J call TRBJ2-2; TRBD2 matches at 7 bases. The V gene's germline CDR1 is SGHNT and CDR2 YENEEA. V lost 4 bases and J lost 1; bases outside the gene matches: 3. The CDR3 covers 15 residues. DNA of the CDR3: TGTGCCAGCAGCTCCTCGGGGGGGAACACCGGGGAGCTGTTTTTT. Its translation is CASSSSGGNTGELFF.

Points on this clone: An end of the junction differs from the germline gene, which may be a read error. CDR3 loop: CASSNPGAGTSEKLFF. The CDR3 nucleotides read TGTGCCAGCAGTAACCCGGGTGCAGGCACTAGTGAAAAACTGTTTTTT. This chain uses TRBV27 with TRBJ1-4; no clear D gene. CDR3 length equals 16 residues. Germline V lookup: CDR1 MNHEY, CDR2 SMNVEV (reference sequence).

V gene TRBV27 combines with J gene TRBJ2-1; unclear D gene. Germline V gives CDR1 MNHEY, CDR2 SMNVEV (reference sequence). V was pared by 6 bases and J by 3 bases, with 12 bases between. The length of the CDR3 is 14 residues. CDR3: CASRSRRFYNEQFF. DNA for the CDR3: TGTGCCAGCAGATCACGCCGGTTCTACAATGAGCAGTTCTTC.

This chain links TRBV7-9 with TRBJ2-2; tentative D call: TRBD1 (5 bases). Per germline, CDR1 SEHNR and CDR2 FQNEAQ (reference sequence). This CDR3 has 17 residues. V lost 5 bases to trimming and J lost 1 base, with 17 bases between them. The CDR3 spells CASSPRRGILNTGELFF. CDR3 in DNA: TGTGCCAGCAGCCCCCGAAGGGGAATCCTGAACACCGGGGAGCTGTTTTTT.

This sequence joins TRBV6-2 or TRBV6-3 and TRBJ2-2, with D possibly TRBD1 on 6 matching bases. CDR1 MNHEY and CDR2 SVGEGT come from the germline V gene. V was shortened by 7 bases and J by 4 bases, with 10 bases between the two germline ends. CDR3 length: 13 amino acids. CDR3 protein: CASNPGVTGELFF. CDR3 coding DNA: TGTGCCAGCAACCCAGGGGTCACCGGGGAGCTGTTTTTT.

The chain links TRBV18 to TRBJ1-4; the D gene is possibly TRBD1 (5 bases). Per the germline V gene, CDR1 is KGHSH and CDR2 is LQKENI. Between the trimmed V and J ends, which lost 2 bases and 5 bases, there was a span of 12 bases. The CDR3 runs 15 residues. The CDR3 DNA sequence: TGTGCCAGCTCACCAAGGCGGGGGGTCAATGAAAAACTGTTTTTT. Translating gives CASSPRRGVNEKLFF.

V is TRBV6-5 and J is TRBJ2-2; D call uncertain. V was clipped by 4 bases and J by 0 bases, with 0 bases between them. The CDR3 has 12 amino acids. Germline V gene sequence: CDR1 MNHEY, CDR2 SVGAGI. The CDR3 nucleotides are TGTGCCAGCAGTTCGAACACCGGGGAGCTGTTTTTT. Encoded protein: CASSSNTGELFF.

Here the CDR3 DNA reads TGTGCCAGCAGCTTGTGGGGGCCAGGGACAGGGTCCTACAATGAGCAGTTCTTC. Protein sequence: CASSLWGPGTGSYNEQFF. The chain couples TRBV11-3 to TRBJ2-1, with 9 bases that match TRBD1. CDR3 size: 18 residues. After removal of 3 bases from V and 1 base from J, the junction contained 10 bases not matched to a gene. Germline CDR1 is SGHNT and CDR2 is YENEEA. The full variable domain, rest sourced from reference TRBV11-3 and TRBJ2-1, is EAGVVQSPRYKIIEKKQPVAFWCNPISGHNTLYWYLQNLGQGPELLIRYENEEAVDDSQLPKDRFSAERLKGVDSTLKIQPAELGDSAVYLCASSLWGPGTGSYNEQFFGPGTRLTVL.

This chain uses TRBV7-3 with TRBJ2-6; TRBD1 might be the D (6 bases). Trimming took off 5 bases at V and 1 base at J, with 12 bases between the two ends. This CDR3 spans 16 amino acids. Germline values: CDR1 SGHTA, CDR2 FQGTGA. The chain's CDR3 is CASSPSGASGANVLTF. The CDR3 nucleotides read TGTGCCAGCAGCCCCTCAGGGGCGTCTGGGGCCAACGTCCTGACTTTC.

The rearrangement links TRBV24-1 to TRBJ1-2, with 10 bases that match TRBD1. V shed 6 bases and J 7 bases; nucleotides not matched to a gene: 10. From germline, CDR1 is KGHDR and CDR2 SFDVKD. This CDR3 contains 15 residues. The CDR3 DNA follows: TGTGCCACCAGTCAAGGCCGACAGGGGGCGCTTGGCTACACCTTC. It translates to CATSQGRQGALGYTF.

This chain joins TRBV6-4 and TRBJ2-1; 8 bases are shared with TRBD2. Trimming removed 0 bases from V and 8 bases from J; junction bases left unmatched: 6. The CDR3 covers 15 residues. The germline V gene encodes CDR1 MRHNA and CDR2 SNTAGT. DNA for the CDR3: TGTGCCAGCAGTGACTCCGTGACTAGCGCGGATGAGCAGTTCTTC. Encoded protein: CASSDSVTSADEQFF.

J is TRBJ1-1 and V is TRBV27; 7 positions agree with TRBD1. Germline CDR1 is MNHEY and CDR2 is SMNVEV (reference sequence). The ends lost 0 bases at V and 4 bases at J; junction bases unmatched: 5. This CDR3 spans 15 amino acids. The CDR3 loop reads CASSLSPDRATEAFF. CDR3 DNA sequence: TGTGCCAGCAGTTTATCCCCCGACAGGGCCACTGAAGCTTTCTTT.

This chain uses TRBV7-2 with TRBJ1-4, with 7 positions matching TRBD1. The CDR3 extends over 17 amino acids. Germline assignment: CDR1 SGHTA and CDR2 FQGNSA. Trimming cost V 6 bases and J 3 bases; bases outside gene matches: 13. The DNA for the CDR3 is TGTGCCAGCAGGGGGGGAATAATGGGACAGTCTAATGAAAAACTGTTTTTT. Its translation: CASRGGIMGQSNEKLFF.

The chain joins TRBV4-3 to TRBJ1-2; D call uncertain. Deletions cut 1 base from V and 4 bases from J, with 19 bases between. Germline V gene data show CDR1 as LGHNA and CDR2 as YSLEER. The CDR3 loop spans 17 amino acids. This CDR3 reads CASSQGIRNGELYGYTF. The CDR3, as DNA: TGCGCCAGCAGCCAAGGAATCAGGAACGGGGAGCTCTATGGCTACACCTTC.

The chain uses TRBV30 and TRBJ2-3, with a possible D match to TRBD2 (6 bases). Germline V gene data show CDR1 as GTSNPN and CDR2 as SVGIG (reference sequence). There are 15 residues in the CDR3. Trimming removed 0 bases from V and 4 bases from J, with 14 bases in between. The CDR3 coding sequence is TGTGCCTGGAGTGTGAGGAGGGGCATGGCAGATACGCAGTATTTT. It translates to CAWSVRRGMADTQYF.

The V and J genes are TRBV7-2 and TRBJ1-1, with D unclear. Germline lookup yields CDR1 SGHTA and CDR2 FQGNSA. V was shortened by 2 bases and J by 6 bases, with 13 bases between the two germline ends. The CDR3 runs 14 residues. The CDR3 region is CASSLQSAGAEAFF. The CDR3 region has the DNA TGTGCCAGCAGCTTACAATCGGCCGGAGCTGAAGCTTTCTTT.

The rearrangement uses TRBV6-5 and TRBJ1-1, with D possibly matching TRBD1 (5 bases). Germline loops: CDR1 MNHEY, CDR2 SVGAGI. V was clipped by 5 bases and J by 0 bases, with 10 bases between them. The CDR3 length is 14 residues. CDR3 region: CASSRQFMNTEAFF. CDR3 DNA: TGTGCCAGCAGTAGACAGTTTATGAACACTGAAGCTTTCTTT.

The rearrangement uses TRBV4-2 and TRBJ1-5; TRBD1 might be the D (5 bases). The CDR3 length is 15 residues. The ends were cut back, 0 bases at V and 7 bases at J, with 13 bases in the middle. Germline assignment: CDR1 LGHNA and CDR2 YNFKEQ. CDR3 nucleotides: TGTGCCAGCAGCCAAGACTCGGGGGGTGCCCAGCCCCAGCATTTT. Translated, it gives CASSQDSGGAQPQHF.

CDR3 protein: CASSVNWGQWGSDYEQYV. The CDR3 nucleotides are TGTGCCAGCAGCGTTAATTGGGGACAGTGGGGGTCGGACTACGAGCAGTACGTC. The genes are TRBV25-1 and TRBJ2-7, with 7 bases fitting TRBD1. The trim removed 6 bases at V and 3 bases at J, leaving 20 bases unmatched. The CDR3 length is 18 residues. Per the germline V gene, CDR1 is MGHDK and CDR2 is SYGVNS.